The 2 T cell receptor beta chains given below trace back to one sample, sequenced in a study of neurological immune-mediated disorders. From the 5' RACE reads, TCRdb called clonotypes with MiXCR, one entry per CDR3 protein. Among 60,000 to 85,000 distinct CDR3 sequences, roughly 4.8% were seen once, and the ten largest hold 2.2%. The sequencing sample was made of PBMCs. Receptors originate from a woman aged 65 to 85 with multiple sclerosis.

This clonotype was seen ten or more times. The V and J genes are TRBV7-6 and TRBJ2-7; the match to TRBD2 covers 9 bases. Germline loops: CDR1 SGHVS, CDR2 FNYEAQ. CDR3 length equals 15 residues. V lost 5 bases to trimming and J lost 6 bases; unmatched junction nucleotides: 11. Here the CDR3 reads CASSLQAGGRGEQYF. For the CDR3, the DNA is TGTGCCAGCAGCCTCCAAGCGGGAGGCCGGGGCGAGCAGTACTTC.

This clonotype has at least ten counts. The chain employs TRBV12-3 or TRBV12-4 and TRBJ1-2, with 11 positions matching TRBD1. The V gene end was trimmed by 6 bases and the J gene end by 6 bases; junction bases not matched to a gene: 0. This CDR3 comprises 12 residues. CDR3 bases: TGTGCCAGCAGGGGACAGGGGGATGGCTACACCTTC. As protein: CASRGQGDGYTF.